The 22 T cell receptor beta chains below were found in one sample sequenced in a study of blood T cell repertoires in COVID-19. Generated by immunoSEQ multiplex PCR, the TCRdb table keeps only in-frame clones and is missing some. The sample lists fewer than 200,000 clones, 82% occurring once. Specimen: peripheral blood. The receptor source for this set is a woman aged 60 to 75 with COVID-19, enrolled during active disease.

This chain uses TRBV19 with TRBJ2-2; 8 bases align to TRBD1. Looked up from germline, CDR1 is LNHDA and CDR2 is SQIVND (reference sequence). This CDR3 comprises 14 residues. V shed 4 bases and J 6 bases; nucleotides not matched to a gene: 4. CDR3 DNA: TGTGCCAGTAGTACTCAGGGGGCGGCCGGGGAGCTGTTTTTT. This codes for CASSTQGAAGELFF.

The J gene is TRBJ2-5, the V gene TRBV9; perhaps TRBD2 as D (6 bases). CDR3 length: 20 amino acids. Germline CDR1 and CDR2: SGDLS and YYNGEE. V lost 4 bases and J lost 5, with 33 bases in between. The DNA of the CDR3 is TGTGCCAGCAGCCCCCAGGCAGTCCACTTTCCCCAGCGGGTATGGGAGACCCAGTACTTC. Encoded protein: CASSPQAVHFPQRVWETQYF.

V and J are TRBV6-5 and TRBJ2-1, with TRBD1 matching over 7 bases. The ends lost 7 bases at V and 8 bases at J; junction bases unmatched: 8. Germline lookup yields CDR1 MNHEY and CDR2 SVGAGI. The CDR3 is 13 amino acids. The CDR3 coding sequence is TGTGCCAGCACTAGACAGGGCTTGCATGAGCAGTTCTTC. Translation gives CASTRQGLHEQFF.

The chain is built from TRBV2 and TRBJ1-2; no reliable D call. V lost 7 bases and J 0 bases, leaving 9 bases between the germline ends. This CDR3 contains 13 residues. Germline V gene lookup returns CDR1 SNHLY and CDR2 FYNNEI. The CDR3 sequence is CASKEVPNYGYTF. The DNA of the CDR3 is TGTGCCAGCAAGGAGGTCCCTAACTATGGCTACACCTTC.

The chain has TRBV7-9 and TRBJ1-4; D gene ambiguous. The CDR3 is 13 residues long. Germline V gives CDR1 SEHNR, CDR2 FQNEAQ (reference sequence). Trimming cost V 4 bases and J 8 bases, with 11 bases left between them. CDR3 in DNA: TGTGCCAGCAGCTCGGACTTAGGGGAAAAACTGTTTTTT. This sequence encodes CASSSDLGEKLFF.

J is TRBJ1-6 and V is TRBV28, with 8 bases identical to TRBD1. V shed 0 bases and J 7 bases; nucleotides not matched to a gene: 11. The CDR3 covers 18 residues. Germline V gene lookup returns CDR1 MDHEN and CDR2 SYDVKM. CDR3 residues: CASSLWDTPDRANSPLHF. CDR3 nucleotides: TGTGCCAGCAGTTTATGGGATACGCCGGACAGGGCAAATTCACCCCTCCACTTT.

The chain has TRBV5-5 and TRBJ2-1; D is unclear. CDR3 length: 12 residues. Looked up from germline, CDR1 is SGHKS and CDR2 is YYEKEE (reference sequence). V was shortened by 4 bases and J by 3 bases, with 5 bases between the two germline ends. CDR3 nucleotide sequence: TGTGCCAGCAGCCCCGTCTACAATGAGCAGTTCTTC. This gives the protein CASSPVYNEQFF.

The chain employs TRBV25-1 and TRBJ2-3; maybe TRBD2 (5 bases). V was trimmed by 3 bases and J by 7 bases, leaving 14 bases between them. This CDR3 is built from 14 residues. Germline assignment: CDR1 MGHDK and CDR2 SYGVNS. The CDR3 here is CASSEAGSTYTQYF. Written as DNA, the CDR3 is TGTGCCAGCAGTGAGGCGGGTTCGACGTATACGCAGTATTTT.

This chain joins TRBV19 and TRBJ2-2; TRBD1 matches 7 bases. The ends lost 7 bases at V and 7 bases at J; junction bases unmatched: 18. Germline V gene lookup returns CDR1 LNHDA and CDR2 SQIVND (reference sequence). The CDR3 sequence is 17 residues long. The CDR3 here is CASNPKGAGLFSGELFF. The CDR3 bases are TGTGCCAGTAACCCCAAGGGGGCCGGGCTCTTTAGCGGGGAGCTGTTTTTT.

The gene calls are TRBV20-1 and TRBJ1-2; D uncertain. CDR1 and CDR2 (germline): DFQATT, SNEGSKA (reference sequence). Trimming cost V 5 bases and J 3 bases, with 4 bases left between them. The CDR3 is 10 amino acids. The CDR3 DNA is TGCAGTGCTGAGGACTATGGCTACACCTTC. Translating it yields CSAEDYGYTF.

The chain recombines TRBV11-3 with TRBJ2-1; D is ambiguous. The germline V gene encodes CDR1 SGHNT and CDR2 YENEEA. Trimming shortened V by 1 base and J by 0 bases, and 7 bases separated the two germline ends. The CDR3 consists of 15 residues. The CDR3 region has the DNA TGTGCCAGCAGCTTAGGTGGTAGCTCCTACAATGAGCAGTTCTTC. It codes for CASSLGGSSYNEQFF.

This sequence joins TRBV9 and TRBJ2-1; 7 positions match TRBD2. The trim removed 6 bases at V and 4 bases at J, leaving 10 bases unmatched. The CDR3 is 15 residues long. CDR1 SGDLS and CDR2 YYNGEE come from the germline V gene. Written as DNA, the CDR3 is TGTGCCAGCAATTTGGCGGGGGACCCATACAATGAGCAGTTCTTC. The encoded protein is CASNLAGDPYNEQFF.

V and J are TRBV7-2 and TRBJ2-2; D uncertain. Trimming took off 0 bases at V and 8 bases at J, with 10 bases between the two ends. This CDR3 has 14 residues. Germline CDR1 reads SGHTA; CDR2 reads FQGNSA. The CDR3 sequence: CASSLATKSGELFF. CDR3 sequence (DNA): TGTGCCAGCAGCTTAGCAACAAAGTCGGGGGAGCTGTTTTTT.

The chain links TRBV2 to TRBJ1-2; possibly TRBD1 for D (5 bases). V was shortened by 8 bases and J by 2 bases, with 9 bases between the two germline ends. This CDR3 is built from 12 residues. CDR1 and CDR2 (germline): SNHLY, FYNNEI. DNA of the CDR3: TGTGCCAGCGACAGAGAAAACTATGGCTACACCTTC. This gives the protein CASDRENYGYTF.

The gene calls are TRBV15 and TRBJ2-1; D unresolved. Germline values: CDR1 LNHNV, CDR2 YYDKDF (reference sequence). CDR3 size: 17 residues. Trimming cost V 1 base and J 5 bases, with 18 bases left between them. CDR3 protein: CATSRAPRWWAHNEQFF. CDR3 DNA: TGTGCCACCAGCAGAGCCCCCAGATGGTGGGCTCACAATGAGCAGTTCTTC.

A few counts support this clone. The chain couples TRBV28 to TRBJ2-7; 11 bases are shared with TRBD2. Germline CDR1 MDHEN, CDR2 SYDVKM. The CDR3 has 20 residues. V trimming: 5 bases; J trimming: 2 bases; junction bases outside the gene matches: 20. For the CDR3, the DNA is TGTGCCAGCAGTGCCACTAGCGGGAGCATCCCAGGGGGCACCGCCTACGAGCAGTACTTC. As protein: CASSATSGSIPGGTAYEQYF. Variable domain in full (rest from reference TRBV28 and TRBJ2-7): DVKVTQSSRYLVKRTGEKVFLECVQDMDHENMFWYRQDPGLGLRLIYFSYDVKMKEKGDIPEGYSVSREKKERFSLILESASTNQTSMYLCASSATSGSIPGGTAYEQYFGPGTRLTVT.

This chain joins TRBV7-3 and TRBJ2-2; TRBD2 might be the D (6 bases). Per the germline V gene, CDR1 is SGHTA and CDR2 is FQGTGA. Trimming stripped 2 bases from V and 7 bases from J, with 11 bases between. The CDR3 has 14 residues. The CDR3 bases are TGTGCCAGCAGCTTACGAGGAGGGCACGGGGAGCTGTTTTTT. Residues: CASSLRGGHGELFF. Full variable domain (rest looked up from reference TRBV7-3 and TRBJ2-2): GAGVSQTPSNKVTEKGKYVELRCDPISGHTALYWYRQSLGQGPEFLIYFQGTGAADDSGLPNDRFFAVRPEGSVSTLKIQRTERGDSAVYLCASSLRGGHGELFFGEGSRLTVL.

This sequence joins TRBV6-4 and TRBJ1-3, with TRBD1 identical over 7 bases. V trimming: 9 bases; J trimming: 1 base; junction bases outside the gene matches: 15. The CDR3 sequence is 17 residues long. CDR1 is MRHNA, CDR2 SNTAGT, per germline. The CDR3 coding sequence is TGTGCCAGAATTACCCGGGACAGTGATTATTCTGGAAACACCATATATTTT. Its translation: CARITRDSDYSGNTIYF.

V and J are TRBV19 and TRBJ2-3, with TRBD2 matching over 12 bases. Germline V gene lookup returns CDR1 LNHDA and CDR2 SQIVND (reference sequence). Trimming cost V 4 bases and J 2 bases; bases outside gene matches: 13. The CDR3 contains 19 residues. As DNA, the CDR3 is TGTGCCAGTAGTACCCGACTTCCGGGACTAGCGGGCCCCACAGATACGCAGTATTTT. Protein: CASSTRLPGLAGPTDTQYF.

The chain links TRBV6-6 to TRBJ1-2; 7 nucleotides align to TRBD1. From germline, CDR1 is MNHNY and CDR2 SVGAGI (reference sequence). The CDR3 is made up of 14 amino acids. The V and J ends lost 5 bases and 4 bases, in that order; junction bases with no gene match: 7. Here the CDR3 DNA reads TGTGCCAGCAGTACATCCGGGACAGCCTATGGCTACACCTTC. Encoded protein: CASSTSGTAYGYTF.

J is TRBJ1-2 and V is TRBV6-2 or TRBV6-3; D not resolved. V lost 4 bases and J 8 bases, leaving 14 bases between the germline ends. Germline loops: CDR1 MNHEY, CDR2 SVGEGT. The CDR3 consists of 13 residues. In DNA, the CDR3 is TGTGCCAGCAGTTCCCCCCTGTCGGGGGGCTACACCTTC. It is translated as CASSSPLSGGYTF.

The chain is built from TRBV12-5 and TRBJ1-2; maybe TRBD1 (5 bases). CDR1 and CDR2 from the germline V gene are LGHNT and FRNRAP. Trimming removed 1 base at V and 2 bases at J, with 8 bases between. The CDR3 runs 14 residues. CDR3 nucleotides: TGTGCTAGTGGTTTGGGGGACTTAAACTATGGCTACACCTTC. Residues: CASGLGDLNYGYTF. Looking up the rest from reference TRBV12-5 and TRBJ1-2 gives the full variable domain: DARVTQTPRHKVTEMGQEVTMRCQPILGHNTVFWYRQTMMQGLELLAYFRNRAPLDDSGMPKDRFSAEMPDATLATLKIQPSEPRDSAVYFCASGLGDLNYGYTFGSGTRLTVV.